This T cell receptor beta chain came from a study of blood T cell repertoires in COVID-19. V shed 0 bases, J shed 8 bases, and the junction held 6 bases outside the gene matches. Germline CDR1 LGHDT, CDR2 YNNKEL (reference sequence). The CDR3 sequence is 14 residues long. Participant ages covered about 18 to 100 years across about 25 US areas. Clinical histories supplied by participants themselves formed the basis of cohort assignment. The assay was immunoSEQ multiplex PCR, and TCRdb's table has in-frame clones only and misses some. Among around 200,000 clones, 90% were seen once, and the ten largest hold around 1.3%. The table lists this clone with a count of one.

This chain connects TRBV3-1 (or the pseudogene TRBV3-2) to TRBJ1-2, with TRBD1 matching 7 bases. The source is a man aged 25 to 45 who had recovered from COVID-19. The specimen was PBMCs or T cells enriched from blood (not recorded which). CDR3 amino acids: CASSQETGSRGYTF. The CDR3, as DNA: TGTGCCAGCAGCCAAGAGACAGGGTCTAGGGGCTACACCTTC.